The 25 T cell receptor beta chains in this list originate from one sample, sequenced in a study of graft-versus-host responses after intestinal transplantation. The protocol was immunoSEQ multiplex PCR, while the TCRdb copy is restricted to in-frame clones and leaves out a portion. The top ten hold approximately 0.78% of the sample, which has 84,000 or so clones, roughly 80% seen once. These receptors are not linked to any known antigen. Sequencing used unstimulated CD4+ T cells sorted from spleen or lymph node cells, obtained before intestinal transplant. All receptors come from a human donor who received an intestinal transplant.

V gene TRBV28 combines with J gene TRBJ2-7, with D unresolved. The germline gives CDR1 MDHEN, CDR2 SYDVKM. The CDR3 runs 14 residues. V was shortened by 7 bases and J by 4 bases, with 17 bases between the two germline ends. Written as DNA, the CDR3 is TGTGCCAGCAAAAATCGCAACTACGTATACGAGCAGTACTTC. It encodes CASKNRNYVYEQYF.

This clone was seen once. The chain recombines TRBV6-6 with TRBJ1-2, with D possibly matching TRBD1 (5 bases). The CDR3 contains 12 residues. Germline lookup yields CDR1 MNHNY and CDR2 SVGAGI (reference sequence). V lost 8 bases and J 5 bases, leaving 12 bases between the germline ends. The CDR3 loop reads CASRGTDYGYTF. The CDR3 coding sequence is TGTGCCAGCCGGGGGACTGATTATGGCTACACCTTC.

This chain links TRBV19 with TRBJ1-6; a weak D match, TRBD1 (5 bases). V gave up 8 bases and J gave up 9 bases, with 17 bases separating them. Germline V lookup: CDR1 LNHDA, CDR2 SQIVND (reference sequence). There are 14 residues in the CDR3. Here the CDR3 DNA reads TGTGCCAGTGCCATGGGGGGGATTGGTTCACCCCTCCACTTT. Amino acids: CASAMGGIGSPLHF.

The chain is built from TRBV9 and TRBJ1-6; weak D call: TRBD1 (5 bases). Per the germline V gene, CDR1 is SGDLS and CDR2 is YYNGEE. V lost 6 bases and J 2 bases, leaving 12 bases between the germline ends. CDR3 length: 15 residues. CDR3 sequence reads: CASTPTAPYNSPLHF. The CDR3 DNA reads as TGTGCCAGCACACCGACAGCCCCCTATAATTCACCCCTCCACTTT.

V gene TRBV19 combines with J gene TRBJ1-1; D uncertain. Germline CDR1 LNHDA, CDR2 SQIVND (reference sequence). V was trimmed by 9 bases and J by 4 bases, leaving 15 bases between them. The CDR3 is made up of 13 amino acids. CDR3 bases: TGTGCCAGCTCGGTACATTCGGGCACTGAAGCTTTCTTT. It specifies CASSVHSGTEAFF.

V gene TRBV11-2 combines with J gene TRBJ2-1; 11 nucleotides line up with TRBD2. The CDR3 runs to 16 residues. The V gene's germline CDR1 is SGHAT and CDR2 FQNNGV. The V and J ends lost 6 bases and 4 bases, in that order; junction bases with no gene match: 8. The CDR3 DNA sequence: TGTGCCAGCAGGCAACTAGCGGGAGCCTTTTACAATGAGCAGTTCTTC. Protein: CASRQLAGAFYNEQFF.

This clone was seen a single time. The chain has TRBV28 and TRBJ2-7; a weak D match, TRBD2 (6 bases). CDR1 is MDHEN, CDR2 SYDVKM, per germline. The CDR3 has 17 residues. Trimming left V 5 bases short and J 4 bases short, with 24 bases between. CDR3 amino acids: CASSTPVGSIGLYEQYF. The CDR3 DNA follows: TGTGCCAGCAGTACCCCAGTCGGGAGCATCGGTCTGTACGAGCAGTACTTC.

With regard to this clone: An end of the junction differs from the germline gene, which may be a read error. This rearrangement joins TRBV15 to TRBJ1-1; TRBD1 aligns across 9 bases. CDR3 length: 13 amino acids. Germline-derived CDR1 and CDR2 are LNHNV and YYDKDF (reference sequence). The CDR3 DNA sequence: TGTGCCACCAGCAGAGGACAGGGGGTTTGGGGAGTCTTT. This encodes CATSRGQGVWGVF.

CDR3 bases: TGTGCCAGCAGCTTGGGCGGGTTGTCAGGTGAAAAACTGTTTTTT. This sequence encodes CASSLGGLSGEKLFF. The chain is built from TRBV5-5 and TRBJ1-4; D is unclear. V lost 0 bases, J lost 7 bases, and 13 bases lay in between. The CDR3 is made up of 15 amino acids. The germline V gene has CDR1 SGHKS and CDR2 YYEKEE (reference sequence).

V usage is TRBV6-6 and J usage is TRBJ2-1, with 7 bases matching TRBD1. This CDR3 spans 11 amino acids. Germline V CDR1 and CDR2: MNHNY, SVGAGI (reference sequence). V lost 6 bases, J lost 16 bases, and 9 bases stayed unmatched. The CDR3 reads CASRFDRDSFF. CDR3 sequence (DNA): TGTGCCAGCAGGTTCGACAGGGATTCCTTCTTC.

The gene calls are TRBV4-2 and TRBJ2-5; tentatively, D is TRBD1 (6 bases). CDR3 length: 15 residues. The V gene lost 6 bases and the J gene lost 0 bases, with 14 bases spanning the gap. Germline V gene sequence: CDR1 LGHNA, CDR2 YNFKEQ. The DNA of the CDR3 is TGTGCCAGCAGTCATACCAGGGGCGACCAAGAGACCCAGTACTTC. This encodes CASSHTRGDQETQYF.

This chain connects TRBV7-2 to TRBJ2-3; 10 bases are a match to TRBD2. Trimming removed 1 base from V and 9 bases from J; junction bases left unmatched: 4. Germline CDR1 SGHTA, CDR2 FQGNSA. CDR3 length equals 14 residues. DNA for the CDR3: TGTGCCAGCAGCTTAGAGCGGGGGGGACTAACGCAGTATTTT. Translated, it gives CASSLERGGLTQYF.

This clone has more than one count but fewer than ten. The chain employs TRBV30 and TRBJ2-7; 7 bases line up with TRBD2. The germline gives CDR1 GTSNPN, CDR2 SVGIG (reference sequence). With V trimmed by 3 bases and J by 4 bases, 9 bases remained unmatched. The CDR3 is 14 residues long. DNA for the CDR3: TGTGCCTGGAGACCTGGGGGAGGGTTATACGAGCAGTACTTC. This translates into CAWRPGGGLYEQYF.

The V and J genes are TRBV19 and TRBJ2-3, with unresolved D. The ends were cut back, 5 bases at V and 6 bases at J, with 9 bases in the middle. Germline CDR1 reads LNHDA; CDR2 reads SQIVND (reference sequence). The CDR3 has 12 amino acids. Here the CDR3 reads CASSQRWDTQYF. Here the CDR3 DNA reads TGTGCCAGTAGTCAACGGTGGGATACGCAGTATTTT.

The chain couples TRBV14 to TRBJ1-6; D is unclear. Trimming shortened V by 1 base and J by 11 bases, and 9 bases separated the two germline ends. Germline V CDR1 and CDR2: SGHDN, FVKESK. The CDR3 contains 13 residues. CDR3 DNA sequence: TGTGCCAGCAGCCAAGTGGGCCAGGCACCCCTCCACTTT. Translating gives CASSQVGQAPLHF.

This chain links TRBV5-1 with TRBJ1-6; no definite D call. V gave up 0 bases and J gave up 2 bases, with 6 bases separating them. The CDR3 is 15 residues long. Germline CDR1 is SGHRS and CDR2 is YFSETQ. The CDR3 DNA reads TGCGCCAGCAGCTTGGCCAGTACCTATAATTCACCCCTCCACTTT. Translation: CASSLASTYNSPLHF.

This clone was counted a few times. This rearrangement joins TRBV5-1 to TRBJ2-7; 8 positions agree with TRBD1. The CDR3 is 15 amino acids. The V and J ends lost 4 bases and 2 bases, in that order; junction bases with no gene match: 8. The germline CDR1 and CDR2 sequences are SGHRS and YFSETQ. CDR3 sequence (DNA): TGCGCCAGCAGCGGTGGACAGGGAGGTGCCTACGAGCAGTACTTC. It codes for CASSGGQGGAYEQYF.

This chain joins TRBV28 and TRBJ2-7; tentative D call: TRBD1 (6 bases). Trimming pared 7 bases from V and 2 bases from J, leaving 12 bases between. The CDR3 runs 13 residues. Germline CDR1 MDHEN, CDR2 SYDVKM. The DNA for the CDR3 is TGTGCCAGCACCCCTGGGGGCGCCTACGAGCAGTACTTC. Protein product: CASTPGGAYEQYF.

This clone was detected a few times. The V gene is TRBV6-1, the J gene TRBJ2-7; D might be TRBD1 (6 bases). Per the germline V gene, CDR1 is MNHNS and CDR2 is SASEGT. V was cut by 7 bases and J by 2 bases, with 15 bases left in between. The CDR3 runs 14 residues. The CDR3 here is CASTRTALPYEQYF. The DNA of the CDR3 is TGTGCCAGCACGCGGACAGCGCTACCCTACGAGCAGTACTTC.

J is TRBJ1-6 and V is TRBV5-1; maybe TRBD1 (6 bases). Trimming left V 2 bases short and J 7 bases short, with 16 bases between. Germline V CDR1 and CDR2: SGHRS, YFSETQ. The CDR3 is made up of 16 amino acids. The CDR3 region has the DNA TGCGCCAGCAGCTTACAGGGACCTTGGGCAAATTCACCCCTCCACTTT. Amino acids: CASSLQGPWANSPLHF.

This clone occurred a few times. The chain carries TRBV5-3 and TRBJ2-7, with a possible D match to TRBD1 (7 bases). TRBV5-3 is an ORF for which the function is uncertain. Deletions cut 4 bases from V and 7 bases from J, with 18 bases between. The CDR3 has 14 amino acids. CDR3 in amino acids: CARSRHGPGGEQYF. In nucleotides, the CDR3 is TGTGCCAGAAGCAGACATGGGCCAGGGGGGGAGCAGTACTTC.

V is TRBV5-1 and J is TRBJ2-3; TRBD2 is a possible D gene (5 bases). The V gene's germline CDR1 is SGHRS and CDR2 YFSETQ. The CDR3 consists of 14 residues. Trimming removed 4 bases from V and 3 bases from J, with 12 bases in between. Here the CDR3 reads CASSREPITDTQYF. The CDR3 DNA reads TGCGCCAGCAGCAGGGAGCCGATTACAGATACGCAGTATTTT.

Only a few counts were recorded for this clone. The chain uses TRBV28 and TRBJ2-1; perhaps TRBD1 as D (6 bases). CDR3 size: 15 residues. From germline, CDR1 is MDHEN and CDR2 SYDVKM. The germline V and J ends were trimmed by 6 bases and 2 bases, with 14 bases remaining between them. CDR3: CASSLRGITYNEQFF. The CDR3 region has the DNA TGTGCCAGCAGCCTGAGGGGGATCACCTACAATGAGCAGTTCTTC.

V gene TRBV5-1 combines with J gene TRBJ2-1; possibly TRBD1 for D (6 bases). The germline V gene has CDR1 SGHRS and CDR2 YFSETQ. The CDR3 is 15 residues long. V lost 5 bases, J lost 1 base, and 13 bases lay in between. The CDR3 coding sequence is TGCGCCAGCAGTCCACAGGGCTTTTCCTACAATGAGCAGTTCTTC. Residues: CASSPQGFSYNEQFF.

V is TRBV4-1 and J is TRBJ2-6; D call uncertain. The CDR3 has 18 amino acids. CDR1 is MGHRA and CDR2 is YSYEKL in the germline V gene. V shed 1 base and J shed 0 bases, with 13 bases lying between them. The CDR3 spells CASSQGGIIHSGANVLTF. The CDR3 DNA sequence: TGCGCCAGCAGCCAAGGAGGAATCATCCACTCTGGGGCCAACGTCCTGACTTTC.